The present T cell receptor beta chain was sequenced within a study of shared clonotypes between healthy human individuals. This table comes from immunoSEQ multiplex PCR, and its TCRdb copy is limited to in-frame clones, with some not included. The table has 1.5 million to 2.5 million clones, about 95% seen once. The CDR3 is 14 amino acids. V was cut by 4 bases and J by 2 bases, with 12 bases left in between. Looked up from germline, CDR1 is SGDLS and CDR2 is YYNGEE. CD45RO-negative cells were positively selected for CCR7, leaving out terminally differentiated effector memory CD45RA+ cells. Every donor, a Caucasian adult, lived in Nashville, Tennessee.

This chain connects TRBV9 to TRBJ2-5; D is possibly TRBD2 (6 bases). This TCR was sampled from a man younger than 30 in good health. Source material: naive CD8+ T cells sorted from blood. The CDR3 coding sequence is TGTGCCAGCAGCCGTTTGGCGGGGCAAGAGACCCAGTACTTC. It is translated as CASSRLAGQETQYF.